Following are 27 T cell receptor beta chains from one sample sequenced in a study of PD-L1 blockade in urothelial cancer. Sequencing was performed with immunoSEQ multiplex PCR; in TCRdb, only in-frame clones are kept and a portion is missing. This table holds 65,000 to 80,000 clones, around 80% found once. Sequences were derived from PBMCs, sampled around atezolizumab (anti-PD-L1) treatment. The receptors were sampled from a man in his 70s with urothelial cancer.

This clone was observed a handful of times. The chain employs TRBV6-5 and TRBJ1-3; no reliable D call. CDR3 length: 15 residues. Germline-derived CDR1 and CDR2 are MNHEY and SVGAGI. V was shortened by 0 bases and J by 1 base, with 7 bases between the two germline ends. The CDR3 region is CASSYSGVSGNTIYF. The CDR3 DNA follows: TGTGCCAGCAGTTACTCTGGAGTTTCTGGAAACACCATATATTTT.

The chain uses TRBV6-6 and TRBJ1-5; D possibly corresponds to TRBD1 (5 bases). This CDR3 comprises 13 residues. Trimming took off 6 bases at V and 5 bases at J, with 11 bases between the two ends. Germline lookup yields CDR1 MNHNY and CDR2 SVGAGI (reference sequence). Here the CDR3 DNA reads TGTGCCAGCAGCACGACGGGGGATCAGCCCCAGCATTTT. Protein: CASSTTGDQPQHF.

The chain carries TRBV6-5 and TRBJ2-7; D perhaps matches TRBD1 (5 bases). The length of the CDR3 is 14 residues. CDR1 and CDR2 (germline): MNHEY, SVGAGI. V lost 0 bases, J lost 4 bases, and 10 bases lay in between. The CDR3 is CASSYSRASYEQYF. The CDR3 region has the DNA TGTGCCAGCAGTTACTCCAGGGCTAGTTACGAGCAGTACTTC.

The gene calls are TRBV5-4 and TRBJ2-7; the match to TRBD1 covers 7 bases. Germline CDR1 SGHNT, CDR2 YYREEE (reference sequence). CDR3 length: 15 amino acids. The junction had 10 bases not matched to a gene; V was cut back by 5 bases and J by 2 bases. CDR3: CASSSDRELAYEQYF. CDR3 coding DNA: TGTGCCAGCAGTTCAGACAGGGAGTTGGCCTACGAGCAGTACTTC.

In regard to this clone: This specimen includes other DNA sequences encoding the same CDR3. This chain joins TRBV5-1 and TRBJ2-3, with D tentatively TRBD1 (5 bases). Per the germline V gene, CDR1 is SGHRS and CDR2 is YFSETQ. The CDR3 contains 14 residues. V lost 2 bases, J lost 1 base, and 8 bases lay in between. CDR3: CASSLGAGTDTQYF. The CDR3 nucleotides are TGCGCCAGCAGCTTAGGGGCTGGCACAGATACGCAGTATTTT.

The chain is built from TRBV20-1 and TRBJ2-7; a weak D match, TRBD1 (5 bases). The CDR3 extends over 11 amino acids. The ends were cut back, 5 bases at V and 3 bases at J, with 8 bases in the middle. The V gene's germline CDR1 is DFQATT and CDR2 SNEGSKA (reference sequence). Here the CDR3 reads CSAPGHYEQYF. CDR3 nucleotide sequence: TGCAGTGCTCCCGGACACTACGAGCAGTACTTC.

The chain carries TRBV7-6 and TRBJ2-7; D unclear. This CDR3 contains 13 residues. Germline assignment: CDR1 SGHVS and CDR2 FNYEAQ. Trimming shortened V by 1 base and J by 6 bases, and 10 bases separated the two germline ends. The CDR3 DNA sequence: TGTGCCAGCAGCTTAGAGACACAGCTCGAGCAGTACTTC. Its protein is CASSLETQLEQYF.

The chain carries TRBV6-5 and TRBJ2-2, with 8 bases matching TRBD2. After removal of 4 bases from V and 0 bases from J, the junction contained 4 bases not matched to a gene. Germline V lookup: CDR1 MNHEY, CDR2 SVGAGI. This CDR3 is 16 amino acids long. The CDR3 DNA is TGTGCCAGCAGTTGGTCTAGCGGGTCGAACACCGGGGAGCTGTTTTTT. It encodes CASSWSSGSNTGELFF.

This sequence joins TRBV11-2 and TRBJ1-2; TRBD1 matches 9 bases. V lost 5 bases to trimming and J lost 11 bases; unmatched junction nucleotides: 15. Germline loops: CDR1 SGHAT, CDR2 FQNNGV. The CDR3 is 15 amino acids. CDR3: CASSATTGGRHTYTF. CDR3 bases: TGTGCCAGCAGCGCAACGACAGGGGGACGCCACACATACACCTTC.

The V call is TRBV7-3, the J call TRBJ2-2; D remains ambiguous. Germline assignment: CDR1 SGHTA and CDR2 FQGTGA. The V gene lost 6 bases and the J gene lost 7 bases, with 9 bases spanning the gap. The CDR3 is made up of 12 amino acids. Here the CDR3 DNA reads TGTGCCAGCAGTTACACGGGCGGGGAGCTGTTTTTT. Its protein is CASSYTGGELFF.

V is TRBV30 and J is TRBJ1-1; D remains unclear. The germline V gene encodes CDR1 GTSNPN and CDR2 SVGIG (reference sequence). This CDR3 has 15 amino acids. V was clipped by 0 bases and J by 6 bases, with 17 bases between them. CDR3 region: CAWSVLGRTGPEAFF. The CDR3 DNA reads as TGTGCCTGGAGTGTACTAGGCCGGACGGGCCCTGAAGCTTTCTTT.

The V call is TRBV9, the J call TRBJ2-7; a weak D match, TRBD2 (5 bases). Germline CDR1 SGDLS, CDR2 YYNGEE. The CDR3 consists of 15 residues. V shed 4 bases and J shed 6 bases, with 20 bases lying between them. The CDR3 sequence is CASSQHDGVAGEQYF. The DNA of the CDR3 is TGTGCCAGCAGCCAACACGACGGGGTGGCGGGCGAGCAGTACTTC. The whole variable domain, remainder taken from reference TRBV9 and TRBJ2-7, is DSGVTQTPKHLITATGQRVTLRCSPRSGDLSVYWYQQSLDQGLQFLIQYYNGEERAKGNILERFSAQQFPDLHSELNLSSLELGDSALYFCASSQHDGVAGEQYFGPGTRLTVT.

The V call is TRBV18, the J call TRBJ2-1, with 14 bases identical to TRBD2. Per the germline V gene, CDR1 is KGHSH and CDR2 is LQKENI. The CDR3 runs to 16 residues. V lost 6 bases to trimming and J lost 7 bases; unmatched junction nucleotides: 8. The CDR3 coding sequence is TGTGCCAGCTCCCCAGGGACTAGCGGGAGTAATAATGAGCAGTTCTTC. It yields the protein CASSPGTSGSNNEQFF.

The chain carries TRBV27 and TRBJ2-2; 8 nucleotides match TRBD2. V shed 0 bases, J shed 10 bases, and the junction held 28 bases outside the gene matches. Germline-derived CDR1 and CDR2 are MNHEY and SMNVEV (reference sequence). The CDR3 extends over 22 amino acids. CDR3 DNA: TGTGCCAGCAGTTTATCTATGGTTATTGTCGGGAGGGCCGAAGATGGTTGGGAGGAGCTGTTTTTT. The encoded protein is CASSLSMVIVGRAEDGWEELFF.

The chain's CDR3 is CAISVSENYGYTF. The CDR3 bases are TGTGCCATCAGTGTTTCGGAGAACTATGGCTACACCTTC. The chain couples TRBV10-3 to TRBJ1-2; no clear D gene. Germline values: CDR1 ENHRY, CDR2 SYGVKD. The CDR3 totals 13 residues. The V end lost 4 bases, the J end lost 2 bases, and 8 bases lay between the germline ends.

The chain couples TRBV2 to TRBJ2-7, with 8 bases fitting TRBD2. CDR3 length: 14 residues. J gave up 3 bases and V 5 bases, and 6 bases lay outside the gene matches. Germline V gives CDR1 SNHLY, CDR2 FYNNEI. The CDR3 coding sequence is TGTGCCAGCAGTAGACAGCGGGAGAGCTACGAGCAGTACTTC. Protein: CASSRQRESYEQYF. The full variable domain, rest sourced from reference TRBV2 and TRBJ2-7, is EPEVTQTPSHQVTQMGQEVILRCVPISNHLYFYWYRQILGQKVEFLVSFYNNEISEKSEIFDDQFSVERPDGSNFTLKIRSTKLEDSAMYFCASSRQRESYEQYFGPGTRLTVT.

This clone was counted a single time. V usage is TRBV7-6 and J usage is TRBJ1-1; D ambiguous. Germline-derived CDR1 and CDR2 are SGHVS and FNYEAQ. With 2 bases removed from V and 3 bases from J, the gap between germline ends came to 10 bases. The CDR3 loop spans 14 amino acids. The CDR3 loop reads CASSLKTLDTEAFF. The CDR3 coding sequence is TGTGCCAGCAGCTTAAAGACTCTTGACACTGAAGCTTTCTTT. Full variable domain (remainder filled in from reference TRBV7-6 and TRBJ1-1): GAGVSQSPRYKVTKRGQDVALRCDPISGHVSLYWYRQALGQGPEFLTYFNYEAQQDKSGLPNDRFSAERPEGSISTLTIQRTEQRDSAMYRCASSLKTLDTEAFFGQGTRLTVV.

This sequence joins TRBV21-1 and TRBJ2-1; no DNA check was done on the table's D call, TRBD1. TRBV21-1 is classified as a pseudogene. CDR3 length: 16 residues. CDR3: CARPAERGTGRNEQFF. The CDR3 DNA is TGTGCCAGACCTGCGGAAAGGGGGACAGGGAGGAATGAGCAGTTCTTC.

J is TRBJ1-1 and V is TRBV28, with 7 bases identical to TRBD1. CDR1 is MDHEN and CDR2 is SYDVKM in the germline V gene. V dropped 6 bases and J dropped 4; count of bases not matched to a gene: 11. The CDR3 loop spans 15 amino acids. CDR3 amino acids: CASRGRGAESTEAFF. The CDR3 DNA reads as TGTGCCAGCAGGGGCAGGGGGGCGGAGAGCACTGAAGCTTTCTTT.

The chain couples TRBV15 to TRBJ2-3; TRBD2 matches 10 bases. The V segment lost 8 bases and the J segment 2 bases; nucleotides outside the gene matches: 1. Germline CDR1 LNHNV, CDR2 YYDKDF (reference sequence). The CDR3 length is 13 residues. Written as DNA, the CDR3 is TGTGCCACCGGACTAGCGGCCACAGATACGCAGTATTTT. Amino acid sequence: CATGLAATDTQYF.

The rearrangement links TRBV27 to TRBJ2-3; tentatively, D is TRBD1 (6 bases). The CDR3 sequence is 14 residues long. V lost 10 bases and J 0 bases, leaving 14 bases between the germline ends. Germline loops: CDR1 MNHEY, CDR2 SMNVEV (reference sequence). CDR3 residues: CATLLQGSTDTQYF. Written as DNA, the CDR3 is TGTGCCACCCTCCTCCAGGGGAGCACAGATACGCAGTATTTT.

V is TRBV6-5 and J is TRBJ2-1, with D possibly being TRBD1 (5 bases). Looked up from germline, CDR1 is MNHEY and CDR2 is SVGAGI. CDR3 size: 14 residues. Trimming cost V 0 bases and J 9 bases, with 12 bases left between them. CDR3 protein: CASSYSRTSIEQFF. DNA for the CDR3: TGTGCCAGCAGTTACTCTAGGACATCCATTGAGCAGTTCTTC.

This sequence joins TRBV7-9 and TRBJ1-1, with a tentative D call TRBD1 (6 bases). This CDR3 region has 14 residues. CDR1 and CDR2 from the germline V gene are SEHNR and FQNEAQ (reference sequence). The ends were cut back, 5 bases at V and 1 base at J, with 11 bases in the middle. Here the CDR3 reads CASSRGGSNTEAFF. In DNA form, the CDR3 reads TGTGCCAGCAGCCGAGGGGGATCGAACACTGAAGCTTTCTTT.

The J gene is TRBJ2-1, the V gene TRBV7-3; 14 nucleotides line up with TRBD2. V shed 1 base, J shed 9 bases, and the junction held 8 bases outside the gene matches. The CDR3 length is 17 residues. CDR1 and CDR2 from the germline V gene are SGHTA and FQGTGA. The CDR3 spells CASSLMDLTSGRGEQFF. CDR3 in DNA: TGTGCCAGCAGCTTAATGGACCTGACTAGCGGGAGGGGTGAGCAGTTCTTC.

The rearrangement uses TRBV11-2 and TRBJ2-1; TRBD2 is a possible D gene (5 bases). The CDR3 length is 14 residues. V was cut by 0 bases and J by 3 bases, with 6 bases left in between. Per germline, CDR1 SGHAT and CDR2 FQNNGV. The CDR3 sequence: CASSLERVYNEQFF. The CDR3 DNA sequence: TGTGCCAGCAGCTTAGAGCGGGTCTACAATGAGCAGTTCTTC.

The CDR3 DNA sequence: TGCAGCGTTTCTGGCCAGATGAACACCGGGGAGCTGTTTTTT. Encoded protein: CSVSGQMNTGELFF. The V and J genes are TRBV29-1 and TRBJ2-2; D is undetermined. V lost 5 bases to trimming and J lost 1 base, with 11 bases between them. CDR3 length equals 14 residues. Germline loops: CDR1 SQVTM, CDR2 ANQGSEA.

V and J are TRBV5-4 and TRBJ1-3; D gene ambiguous. The V gene lost 4 bases and the J gene lost 0 bases, with 17 bases spanning the gap. The CDR3 extends over 17 amino acids. Germline-derived CDR1 and CDR2 are SGHNT and YYREEE (reference sequence). Written as DNA, the CDR3 is TGTGCCAGCAGCACCGCTTCCCGGTCTAGCTCTGGAAACACCATATATTTT. This translates into CASSTASRSSSGNTIYF.